This is a list of T cell receptor beta chains from one sample in a study of T-cell memory formation after mild COVID-19. TCRdb recomputed calls from the 5' RACE reads with MiXCR, one row per CDR3 protein. The sample has just under 350,000 distinct CDR3 sequences, approximately 13% seen once. Source material: PBMCs or a T cell subset sorted from them (not recorded which). The receptors were sampled from a man aged 18 to 30 who had mild COVID-19 (a few samples of this study predate the infection). Cell type and time point are not known. CDR3s include the opening cysteine and the closing phenylalanine or tryptophan. The D gene is left open where the match is weak. Some rows mark clone size as missing; the rest say once, few, many or name a class of expanded clone.

J | D | size | V | DNA | CDR3
TRBJ1-5 | NA | NA | TRBV25-1 | TGTGCCAGCAGTGGGGAGGGCAGGGCAGGGGAATATCAGCCCCAGCATTTT | CASSGEGRAGEYQPQHF
TRBJ2-7 | TRBD2 | NA | TRBV6-4 | TGTGCCAGCAGCGCTTCCCCTAGCGGGGGGTCCTACGAGCAGTACTTC | CASSASPSGGSYEQYF
TRBJ2-6 | NA | NA | TRBV15 | TGTGCCACCGGGCCGGGGCTAGCCACTCGCTCTGGGGCCAACGTCCTGACTTTC | CATGPGLATRSGANVLTF
TRBJ2-2 | TRBD2 | few | TRBV20-1 | TGCAGTGCTAGGGCGAGAGGACTAGCGGGGGGGCAGAACGGGGAGCTGTTTTTT | CSARARGLAGGQNGELFF
TRBJ1-2 | TRBD1 | NA | TRBV7-9 | TGTGCCAGCAGCCAACAGGGACAGGGTCCCTATGGCTACACCTTC | CASSQQGQGPYGYTF
TRBJ1-5 | NA | NA | TRBV4-2 | TGTGCCAGCAGCCCACAGAAAAATCAGCCCCAGCATTTT | CASSPQKNQPQHF
TRBJ1-1 | NA | few | TRBV7-9 | TGTGCCAGCAGCTTAGGAACGGAGGAAGCTTTCTTT | CASSLGTEEAFF
TRBJ2-2 | NA | few | TRBV15 | TGTGCCACCAGCAGAGCTTCTGGGGAGCTGTTTTTT | CATSRASGELFF
TRBJ1-4 | TRBD1 | many | TRBV5-1 | TGCGCCAGCAGCTTGGGAGACAGGGGGTCTGGTGAAAAACTGTTTTTT | CASSLGDRGSGEKLFF
TRBJ2-5 | NA | many | TRBV5-1 | TGCGCCAGCAGAGCCACAGGGTTAGAGACCCAGTACTTC | CASRATGLETQYF
TRBJ2-1 | NA | NA | TRBV11-1 | TGTGCCAGCAGCCCCGGGACCGTGGTGAATGAGCAGTTCTTC | CASSPGTVVNEQFF
TRBJ1-6 | TRBD1 | NA | TRBV6-2/TRBV6-3 | TGTGCCAGCAGTCGGGACAGCCGGAGGGAATCACCCCTCCACTTT | CASSRDSRRESPLHF